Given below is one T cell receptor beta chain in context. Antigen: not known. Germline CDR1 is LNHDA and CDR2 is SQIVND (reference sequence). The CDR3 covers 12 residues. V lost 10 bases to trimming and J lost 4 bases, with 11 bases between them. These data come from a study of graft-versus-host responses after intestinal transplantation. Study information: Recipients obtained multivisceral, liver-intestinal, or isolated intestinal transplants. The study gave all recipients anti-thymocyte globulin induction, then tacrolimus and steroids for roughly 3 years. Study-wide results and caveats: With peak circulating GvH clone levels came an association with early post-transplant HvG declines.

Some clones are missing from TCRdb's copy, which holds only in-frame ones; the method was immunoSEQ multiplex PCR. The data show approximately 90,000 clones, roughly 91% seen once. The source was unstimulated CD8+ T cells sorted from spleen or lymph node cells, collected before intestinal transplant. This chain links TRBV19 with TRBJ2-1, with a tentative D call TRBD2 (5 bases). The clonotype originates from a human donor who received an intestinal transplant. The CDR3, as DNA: TGTGCCACCCTAGGGAGTTACAATGAGCAGTTCTTC. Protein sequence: CATLGSYNEQFF. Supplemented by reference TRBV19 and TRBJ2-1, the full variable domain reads DGGITQSPKYLFRKEGQNVTLSCEQNLNHDAMYWYRQDPGQGLRLIYYSQIVNDFQKGDIAEGYSVSREKKESFPLTVTSAQKNPTAFYLCATLGSYNEQFFGPGTRLTVL.